This T cell receptor beta chain is from a study of blood T cell repertoires in COVID-19. Background on the study: Italy, Spain and the United States were the sources of the convalescent and acute COVID-19 samples. PBMCs, B-cell-depleted T cells, or T cells provided the cDNA or gDNA that made up the material.

Methods used by the authors: For nucleated cells, counts were estimated from reference gene primer amplification. Generated by immunoSEQ multiplex PCR, the TCRdb table keeps only in-frame clones and is missing some. V and J calls and clone size are as listed in that table; D and trimming were resolved from the DNA. The sample includes about 140,000 clones, about 84% of them seen just once. Germline V CDR1 and CDR2: SGDLS, YYNGEE. CDR3 length: 14 amino acids. The junction had 10 bases not matched to a gene; V was cut back by 3 bases and J by 11 bases. Material: peripheral blood. V is TRBV9 and J is TRBJ1-1; 10 positions match TRBD1. The clonotype originates from a woman at least 80 years old in a cohort sampled during active or convalescent COVID-19. The CDR3 DNA follows: TGTGCCAGCAGCGCCGCGGGACAGGGGTTCGGGGCTTTCTTT. Protein: CASSAAGQGFGAFF.